These 32 T cell receptor beta chains came from one sample sequenced in a study of blood T cell repertoires in COVID-19. Only in-frame clones appear in the TCRdb table, and some are missing; sequencing was by immunoSEQ multiplex PCR. The sample holds around 270,000 clones; around nine tenths are singletons and the top ten take over 4%. Sequenced: peripheral blood. All receptors derive from a woman in her sixties with COVID-19, enrolled during active disease.

This chain links TRBV7-9 with TRBJ1-1; D gene unclear. This CDR3 comprises 13 residues. Trimming left V 1 base short and J 4 bases short, with 7 bases between. Germline CDR1 SEHNR, CDR2 FQNEAQ (reference sequence). The CDR3 here is CASSLDVSTEAFF. Here the CDR3 DNA reads TGTGCCAGCAGCTTAGATGTGAGCACTGAAGCTTTCTTT.

The chain recombines TRBV6-5 with TRBJ2-5, with D uncertain. CDR3 size: 13 residues. The ends were cut back, 5 bases at V and 5 bases at J, with 12 bases in the middle. Germline CDR1 and CDR2: MNHEY and SVGAGI. The CDR3 DNA follows: TGTGCCAGCAGTCCGCCCAGGTGGGAGACCCAGTACTTC. Protein: CASSPPRWETQYF.

The J gene is TRBJ1-2, the V gene TRBV30; possible D gene TRBD1, 6 bases. The V end lost 4 bases, the J end lost 4 bases, and 16 bases lay between the germline ends. CDR3 size: 14 residues. Germline V lookup: CDR1 GTSNPN, CDR2 SVGIG (reference sequence). The CDR3 here is CAWTRGRGSYGYTF. As DNA, the CDR3 is TGTGCCTGGACCCGGGGCAGGGGATCCTATGGCTACACCTTC.

V gene TRBV28 combines with J gene TRBJ2-7; D might be TRBD1 (5 bases). Trimming stripped 7 bases from V and 2 bases from J, with 15 bases between. The CDR3 totals 14 residues. Germline CDR1 reads MDHEN; CDR2 reads SYDVKM. This CDR3 reads CASTNPDSTYEQYF. CDR3 nucleotides: TGTGCCAGCACCAATCCCGACAGTACCTACGAGCAGTACTTC.

As for this clone: One junction end disagrees with the germline gene, perhaps due to a read error. The chain links TRBV27 to TRBJ1-6; the D gene is possibly TRBD1 (5 bases). This CDR3 comprises 14 residues. Germline values: CDR1 MNHEY, CDR2 SMNVEV (reference sequence). CDR3 loop: CAGSWGGLNSPLHF. In DNA, the CDR3 is TGTGCCGGCAGTTGGGGGGGTCTTAATTCACCCCTCCACTTT.

The rearrangement links TRBV14 to TRBJ2-3, with 13 bases fitting TRBD2. The germline V gene encodes CDR1 SGHDN and CDR2 FVKESK. Germline trimming cut 2 bases from V and 5 bases from J; bases unmatched to any gene: 1. The CDR3 totals 15 residues. The CDR3 nucleotides read TGTGCCAGCAGCCAACGGACTAGCGGGAGAGATACGCAGTATTTT. This encodes CASSQRTSGRDTQYF. Looking up the rest from reference TRBV14 and TRBJ2-3 gives the full variable domain: EAGVTQFPSHSVIEKGQTVTLRCDPISGHDNLYWYRRVMGKEIKFLLHFVKESKQDESGMPNNRFLAERTGGTYSTLKVQPAELEDSGVYFCASSQRTSGRDTQYFGPGTRLTVL.

The chain carries TRBV6-5 and TRBJ2-7; 7 bases fit TRBD1. This CDR3 is 15 amino acids long. Germline V CDR1 and CDR2: MNHEY, SVGAGI. Losses at the gene ends were 6 bases for V and 1 base for J; bases not matched to a gene: 9. The CDR3 DNA reads TGTGCCAGCAGACCCGCAGGGGGTGAATCCTACGAGCAGTACTTC. It is translated as CASRPAGGESYEQYF.

The chain uses TRBV7-3 and TRBJ2-5; D might be TRBD1 (5 bases). CDR1 and CDR2 (germline): SGHTA, FQGTGA. V lost 5 bases and J lost 3, with 16 bases in between. The CDR3 is 15 residues long. The CDR3 here is CASSPQGRAKETQYF. In nucleotides, the CDR3 is TGTGCCAGCAGCCCCCAGGGCAGGGCCAAAGAGACCCAGTACTTC. The whole variable domain, remainder taken from reference TRBV7-3 and TRBJ2-5, is GAGVSQTPSNKVTEKGKYVELRCDPISGHTALYWYRQSLGQGPEFLIYFQGTGAADDSGLPNDRFFAVRPEGSVSTLKIQRTERGDSAVYLCASSPQGRAKETQYFGPGTRLLVL.

J is TRBJ1-2 and V is TRBV28; TRBD1 matches 7 bases. Trimming at V came to 5 bases and at J to 2 bases, leaving 2 bases not matched to a gene. The CDR3 is 13 residues long. CDR1 MDHEN and CDR2 SYDVKM come from the germline V gene. This CDR3 is CASSTRGNYGYTF. Written as DNA, the CDR3 is TGTGCCAGCAGTACCAGGGGGAACTATGGCTACACCTTC.

This clone was observed a few times. The chain carries TRBV19 and TRBJ1-5; 10 bases line up with TRBD1. The CDR3 runs to 15 residues. The V segment lost 5 bases and the J segment 6 bases; nucleotides outside the gene matches: 7. The germline V gene has CDR1 LNHDA and CDR2 SQIVND (reference sequence). As DNA, the CDR3 is TGTGCCAGTAGTCCGAGGACAGGGGGAGGTCAGCCCCAGCATTTT. It yields the protein CASSPRTGGGQPQHF. The full variable domain, its missing parts supplied by reference TRBV19 and TRBJ1-5, is DGGITQSPKYLFRKEGQNVTLSCEQNLNHDAMYWYRQDPGQGLRLIYYSQIVNDFQKGDIAEGYSVSREKKESFPLTVTSAQKNPTAFYLCASSPRTGGGQPQHFGDGTRLSIL.

The chain is built from TRBV2 and TRBJ2-7, with 9 bases fitting TRBD2. Per germline, CDR1 SNHLY and CDR2 FYNNEI. J lost 2 bases, V lost 6 bases, and 8 bases had no gene match. This CDR3 region has 15 residues. CDR3 in amino acids: CASSAEAGGTYEQYF. The CDR3 nucleotides are TGTGCCAGCAGCGCCGAAGCGGGAGGTACCTACGAGCAGTACTTC.

This rearrangement joins TRBV5-5 to TRBJ2-3; D may be TRBD2 (6 bases). The CDR3 has 14 amino acids. The germline gives CDR1 SGHKS, CDR2 YYEKEE (reference sequence). Trimming stripped 1 base from V and 1 base from J, with 7 bases between. The CDR3 sequence: CASSLRGGTDTQYF. The CDR3 nucleotides are TGTGCCAGCAGCTTGCGCGGGGGCACAGATACGCAGTATTTT.

CDR3 DNA: TGTGCCAGCAGGCCACTACCTGGACTAGCGGCCTACGAGCAGTACTTC. It yields the protein CASRPLPGLAAYEQYF. V and J are TRBV28 and TRBJ2-7; 10 bases fit TRBD2. Losses at the gene ends were 6 bases for V and 2 bases for J; bases not matched to a gene: 10. CDR1 and CDR2 from the germline V gene are MDHEN and SYDVKM. This CDR3 has 16 amino acids. Complete variable domain (other parts from reference TRBV28 and TRBJ2-7): DVKVTQSSRYLVKRTGEKVFLECVQDMDHENMFWYRQDPGLGLRLIYFSYDVKMKEKGDIPEGYSVSREKKERFSLILESASTNQTSMYLCASRPLPGLAAYEQYFGPGTRLTVT.

V and J are TRBV11-2 and TRBJ1-1, with 9 bases matching TRBD1. In germline, CDR1 is SGHAT, CDR2 FQNNGV. The trim removed 3 bases at V and 1 base at J, leaving 0 bases unmatched. CDR3 length: 14 residues. CDR3 nucleotides: TGTGCCAGCAGCTTGGGACAGGGGAACACTGAAGCTTTCTTT. It encodes CASSLGQGNTEAFF.

The table lists this clone with a count of one. V and J are TRBV28 and TRBJ1-6; tentatively, D is TRBD1 (5 bases). This CDR3 comprises 16 residues. V lost 5 bases to trimming and J lost 7 bases, with 18 bases between them. In germline, CDR1 is MDHEN, CDR2 SYDVKM. Here the CDR3 reads CASSLLTERMNSPLHF. CDR3 sequence (DNA): TGTGCCAGCAGTCTTCTGACAGAGAGGATGAATTCACCCCTCCACTTT.

The chain is built from TRBV11-2 and TRBJ2-2; D may be TRBD2 (6 bases). CDR1 SGHAT and CDR2 FQNNGV come from the germline V gene. The CDR3 totals 13 residues. Deletions cut 3 bases from V and 10 bases from J, with 12 bases between. CDR3 sequence (DNA): TGTGCCAGCAGCTTGACTCGGGAGTTGGAGCTGTTTTTT. It yields the protein CASSLTRELELFF.

The V gene is TRBV4-3, the J gene TRBJ2-7; 13 bases are shared with TRBD2. The CDR3 extends over 16 amino acids. V was pared by 1 base and J by 4 bases, with 4 bases of the junction left unmatched. The V gene's germline CDR1 is LGHNA and CDR2 YSLEER. The CDR3 bases are TGCGCCAGCAGCCAAGGACTAGCGGGAGGTATTTACGAGCAGTACTTC. This codes for CASSQGLAGGIYEQYF.

This clone has more than one count but fewer than ten. V gene TRBV28 combines with J gene TRBJ1-3; weak D call: TRBD1 (6 bases). From germline, CDR1 is MDHEN and CDR2 SYDVKM. Trimming pared 3 bases from V and 4 bases from J, leaving 13 bases between. CDR3 length: 15 residues. The CDR3 bases are TGTGCCAGCAGTTTCCGGGGGGCCGGCGGAAACACCATATATTTT. This gives the protein CASSFRGAGGNTIYF.

The chain joins TRBV5-1 to TRBJ2-1; TRBD2 matches at 9 bases. CDR3 length equals 16 residues. V shed 0 bases and J 3 bases; nucleotides not matched to a gene: 4. Germline V gives CDR1 SGHRS, CDR2 YFSETQ. DNA for the CDR3: TGCGCCAGCAGCTTGGCTGTGACTAGCGGCTACAATGAGCAGTTCTTC. Residues: CASSLAVTSGYNEQFF.

The chain joins TRBV28 to TRBJ1-1; unclear D gene. The V end was cut by 5 bases, the J end by 6 bases, with 13 bases between. This CDR3 comprises 13 residues. Germline lookup yields CDR1 MDHEN and CDR2 SYDVKM. This CDR3 is CASSQSSLPEAFF. The DNA for the CDR3 is TGTGCCAGCAGTCAATCAAGCTTGCCTGAAGCTTTCTTT.

This chain links TRBV5-1 with TRBJ2-3; TRBD1 agrees at 8 bases. This CDR3 spans 15 amino acids. V dropped 6 bases and J dropped 4; count of bases not matched to a gene: 10. The V gene's germline CDR1 is SGHRS and CDR2 YFSETQ. The CDR3 DNA reads TGCGCCAGCACGACACCAGGGGGCAGGGCAGATACGCAGTATTTT. This encodes CASTTPGGRADTQYF.

The chain combines TRBV19 with TRBJ1-2, with D possibly TRBD1 on 5 matching bases. This CDR3 contains 16 residues. The V gene lost 1 base and the J gene lost 0 bases, with 12 bases spanning the gap. Germline V lookup: CDR1 LNHDA, CDR2 SQIVND (reference sequence). The CDR3 DNA reads TGTGCCAGTAGTATAGTTGGGGCAGGAGCTAACTATGGCTACACCTTC. Translated, it gives CASSIVGAGANYGYTF.

The rearrangement links TRBV18 to TRBJ2-7, with 13 bases identical to TRBD2. The CDR3 runs 17 residues. V trimming: 6 bases; J trimming: 0 bases; junction bases outside the gene matches: 8. Germline lookup yields CDR1 KGHSH and CDR2 LQKENI. The CDR3: CASSPGLAGIISYEQYF. CDR3 nucleotide sequence: TGTGCCAGCTCCCCGGGACTAGCGGGGATTATCTCCTACGAGCAGTACTTC. The variable domain in full, with the rest retrieved from reference TRBV18 and TRBJ2-7, is NAGVMQNPRHLVRRRGQEARLRCSPMKGHSHVYWYRQLPEEGLKFMVYLQKENIIDESGMPKERFSAEFPKEGPSILRIQQVVRGDSAAYFCASSPGLAGIISYEQYFGPGTRLTVT.

CDR3 in amino acids: CASTSGRPMYF. The CDR3 DNA sequence: TGTGCCAGCACTAGCGGGCGGCCGATGTACTTC. V usage is TRBV28 and J usage is TRBJ2-7, with TRBD2 identical over 8 bases. V shed 7 bases, J shed 12 bases, and the junction held 8 bases outside the gene matches. The CDR3 is made up of 11 amino acids. The V gene's germline CDR1 is MDHEN and CDR2 SYDVKM.

The chain recombines TRBV9 with TRBJ1-3; 12 bases align to TRBD1. J gave up 3 bases and V 0 bases, and 13 bases lay outside the gene matches. Per the germline V gene, CDR1 is SGDLS and CDR2 is YYNGEE. The CDR3 is 20 amino acids. In nucleotides, the CDR3 is TGTGCCAGCAGCGTAGCAGGGACAGGGGGCGCGACGCCGCATGGAAACACCATATATTTT. Protein product: CASSVAGTGGATPHGNTIYF.

This clone was seen only once. The chain links TRBV6-5 to TRBJ2-7; 11 bases match TRBD2. The CDR3 extends over 14 amino acids. Unmatched junction bases numbered 3, after V lost 6 bases and J lost 2 bases. Germline V gives CDR1 MNHEY, CDR2 SVGAGI. In DNA, the CDR3 is TGTGCCAGCAGCCGGACTAGCGGGCCCTACGAGCAGTACTTC. Its protein product is CASSRTSGPYEQYF.

The chain links TRBV10-3 to TRBJ2-1, with D perhaps TRBD2 (6 bases). CDR1 is ENHRY, CDR2 SYGVKD, per germline. V gave up 6 bases and J gave up 0 bases, with 12 bases separating them. The CDR3 has 15 residues. DNA for the CDR3: TGTGCCATCAGCCGCGGGATTAGCTCCTACAATGAGCAGTTCTTC. Protein: CAISRGISSYNEQFF.

The chain uses TRBV18 and TRBJ2-3; no definite D call. This CDR3 region has 14 residues. CDR1 is KGHSH, CDR2 LQKENI, per germline. Trimming stripped 6 bases from V and 3 bases from J, with 13 bases between. The CDR3 nucleotides are TGTGCCAGCTCGCTTACGGTTACTACAGATACGCAGTATTTT. It is translated as CASSLTVTTDTQYF.

This clone was recorded a few times. V gene TRBV3-1 (or the pseudogene TRBV3-2) combines with J gene TRBJ1-2; 9 nucleotides match TRBD1. Germline V lookup: CDR1 LGHDT, CDR2 YNNKEL (reference sequence). The CDR3 is 16 residues long. V lost 2 bases, J lost 4 bases, and 8 bases stayed unmatched. This CDR3 reads CASSQRGGTGLYGYTF. CDR3 nucleotide sequence: TGTGCCAGCAGCCAACGGGGAGGGACAGGGCTCTATGGCTACACCTTC.

The genes are TRBV28 and TRBJ1-4, with D possibly TRBD1 on 6 matching bases. Germline lookup yields CDR1 MDHEN and CDR2 SYDVKM. Trimming cost V 6 bases and J 7 bases, with 21 bases left between them. There are 16 residues in the CDR3. The CDR3 is CASRAPGGGRGEKLFF. The CDR3 region has the DNA TGTGCCAGCAGAGCCCCTGGGGGGGGCCGGGGTGAAAAACTGTTTTTT.

The gene calls are TRBV9 and TRBJ1-3; 7 bases are shared with TRBD1. In germline, CDR1 is SGDLS, CDR2 YYNGEE. Trimming took 0 bases from V and 4 from J; bases not matched to a gene: 7. This CDR3 is built from 16 residues. The chain's CDR3 is CASSVDGRGQGNTIYF. For the CDR3, the DNA is TGTGCCAGCAGCGTAGACGGGAGGGGGCAAGGAAACACCATATATTTT.

The CDR3 DNA sequence: TGCGCCAGCAGCCAAGAAAGGAGGCAGTTGAACACCGGGGAGCTGTTTTTT. Translation gives CASSQERRQLNTGELFF. The chain carries TRBV4-1 and TRBJ2-2; tentatively, D is TRBD2 (5 bases). CDR1 MGHRA and CDR2 YSYEKL come from the germline V gene. CDR3 size: 17 residues. V shed 0 bases and J shed 1 base, with 12 bases lying between them.